This TCR beta chain was retrieved from a study of metastatic and nonmetastatic thyroid tumors. This clone was observed a handful of times. Its specificity is unknown. TCRdb re-clonotyped the PCR reads through MiXCR. This sample yields 20,000 or so clones, of which about 21% are seen a single time; 71% belongs to the top ten. Until they underwent thyroid surgery, no patient had received any treatment. Study conclusions and caveats: In both blood and tumor samples, TCR beta diversity was reported significantly higher for malignant than benign nodules.

CDR1 MDHEN and CDR2 SYDVKM come from the germline V gene. V was trimmed by 2 bases and J by 8 bases, leaving 12 bases between them. The CDR3 has 13 amino acids. Sequencing was done on a sample of blood. This TCR was sampled from a male donor with papillary thyroid cancer or a benign thyroid nodule (not recorded which). Some clones in this sample may be carry-over from other donors' samples. This rearrangement joins TRBV28 to TRBJ2-5, with D possibly being TRBD2 (5 bases). CDR3 sequence: CASSLVARGTQYF. The CDR3 bases are TGTGCCAGCAGTTTAGTGGCCCGGGGAACCCAGTACTTC. The full variable domain, its missing parts supplied by reference TRBV28 and TRBJ2-5, is DVKVTQSSRYLVKRTGEKVFLECVQDMDHENMFWYRQDPGLGLRLIYFSYDVKMKEKGDIPEGYSVSREKKERFSLILESASTNQTSMYLCASSLVARGTQYFGPGTRLLVL.